This TCR beta chain was recorded in a study of T cells expressing NK-cell markers. Study in general: In sorted CD3+CD56+NKG2C+, CD3+CD56+NKG2C- and CD3+CD56-NKG2C+ T cells, TCR beta repertoires were obtained. Seven of eight sequenced donors tested HCMV-seropositive; one tested seronegative. Study-wide results and limits: Expanded NKG2C+ T cell clones had unclear HCMV specificity. Dominance of the CD3+CD56-NKG2C+ fraction by these clonotypes also held in a handful of donors.

The CDR3 is 13 amino acids. From germline, CDR1 is SGHRS and CDR2 YFSETQ. For each CDR3 protein, TCRdb gives one entry from its re-call of the 5' RACE reads, without DNA. The listing records 350,000 to 500,000 distinct CDR3 sequences. Worth noting for this clonotype: Its antigen is still unknown.

The receptor was derived from a woman between 18 and 70 years old in good health. Sample: blood T cells: a sorted CD56 or NKG2C T cell subset, CD4+ or CD8+ T cells, or bulk PBMC T cells (not recorded which). This rearrangement joins TRBV5-1 to TRBJ1-2; the TCRdb call, TRBD1, lacks DNA for checking. CDR3 in amino acids: CASSPDMVYGYTF.